The clone carrying this T cell receptor (beta chain) was seen only a few times. The antigen is not known. MiXCR, applied by TCRdb to the 5' RACE reads, yields one record per CDR3 protein. This table has around 59,000 distinct CDR3 sequences, about an eighth appearing once. Trimming cost V 4 bases and J 0 bases; bases outside gene matches: 3. In germline, CDR1 is SGHRS, CDR2 YFSETQ. The CDR3 length is 15 residues. These data are taken from a study of early T cells in non-severe SARS-CoV-2 infection. Study-wide findings and caveats: Database matching using VDJdb favored anti-spike CD8 responses, with private and CD4 specificities left missing.

The chain recombines TRBV5-1 with TRBJ2-5, with TRBD1 matching 10 bases. The sample consisted of whole blood. The TCR originated in an adult who was a healthcare worker with PCR-confirmed SARS-CoV-2 infection or an uninfected control (not recorded which). CDR3 region: CASSTGQGNQETQYF. The CDR3 DNA sequence: TGCGCCAGCAGCACGGGACAGGGGAACCAAGAGACCCAGTACTTC.